This TCR beta chain comes out of a study of Ad26.COV2.S vaccination and SARS-CoV-2 variants. The repertoire was sequenced with immunoSEQ multiplex PCR; TCRdb's copy has only in-frame clones and lacks some. The data show about 350,000 clones, roughly 91% seen once. The sample holds one count of this clone. Antigen: not known. Treatment here: 15 to 20 received Ad26.COV2.S at low or high dose, single or two shots; roughly five received placebo; per-sample allocation not given. Collection of samples fell on day 63 after the first vaccine or placebo injection. The sample came from a Boston adult aged 18-55 years. The CDR3 is made up of 14 amino acids. Germline CDR1 is ENHRY and CDR2 is SYGVKD. V lost 0 bases and J 2 bases, leaving 5 bases between the germline ends. Study conclusions and caveats: Vaccine recipients and placebo recipients showed similar non-spike TCR breadth.

This specimen consisted of peripheral blood, obtained in a trial of Ad26.COV2.S vaccine versus placebo. This TCR was sampled from a person between 18 and 60 years old who received the Ad26.COV2.S COVID-19 vaccine or a placebo. The genes are TRBV10-3 and TRBJ1-5, with a tentative D call TRBD1 (5 bases). The CDR3 DNA reads TGTGCCATCAGTGAGTCACAGGGCAATCAGCCCCAGCATTTT. It yields the protein CAISESQGNQPQHF.